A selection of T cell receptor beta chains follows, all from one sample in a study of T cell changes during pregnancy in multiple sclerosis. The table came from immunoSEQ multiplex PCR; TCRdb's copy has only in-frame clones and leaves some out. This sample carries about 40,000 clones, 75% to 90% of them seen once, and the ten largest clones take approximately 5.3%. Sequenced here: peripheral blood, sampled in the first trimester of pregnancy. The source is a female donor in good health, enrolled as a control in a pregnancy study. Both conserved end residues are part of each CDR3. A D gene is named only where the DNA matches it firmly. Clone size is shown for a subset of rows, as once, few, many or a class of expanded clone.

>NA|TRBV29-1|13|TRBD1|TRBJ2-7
TGCAGCGTAGGGACAGGGGCTACCTACGAGCAGTACTTC
CSVGTGATYEQYF
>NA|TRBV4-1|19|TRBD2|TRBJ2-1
TGCGCCAGCAGCCAACGGACTAGCGGGGGGACCAGCTCCTACAATGAGCAGTTCTTC
CASSQRTSGGTSSYNEQFF
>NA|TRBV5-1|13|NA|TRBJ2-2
TGCGCCAGCAGCTCGCGGTTGTCCGGGGAGCTGTTTTTT
CASSSRLSGELFF
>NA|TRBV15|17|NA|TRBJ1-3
TGTGCCACCAGCAGAGATATTTCCGGGACTCAAGGAAACACCATATATTTT
CATSRDISGTQGNTIYF
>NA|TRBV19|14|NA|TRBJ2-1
TGTGCCAGTAGTCAGGGGCCCGGGTACAATGAGCAGTTCTTC
CASSQGPGYNEQFF
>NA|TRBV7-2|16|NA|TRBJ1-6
TGTGCCAGCAGCCTGGACAGTGCCGTTTATAATTCACCCCTCCACTTT
CASSLDSAVYNSPLHF
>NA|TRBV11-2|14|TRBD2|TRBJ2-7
TGTGCCAGCAGCTGGACTAGCGGCCCCTACGAGCAGTACTTC
CASSWTSGPYEQYF
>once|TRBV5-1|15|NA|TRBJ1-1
TGCGCCAGCACTACTAGCGCGCGGGGGAACACTGAAGCTTTCTTT
CASTTSARGNTEAFF
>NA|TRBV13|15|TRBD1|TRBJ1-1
TGTGCCAGCAGCTCTAGGACAGGGTACGACACTGAAGCTTTCTTT
CASSSRTGYDTEAFF
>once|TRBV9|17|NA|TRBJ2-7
TGTGCCAGCAGCGTTGATGAGGCGGGGGCCACCTCCTACGAGCAGTACTTC
CASSVDEAGATSYEQYF
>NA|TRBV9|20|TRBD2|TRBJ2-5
TGTGCCAGCAGCGTAGGACTAGCGGGGTCTCTCTCCTCCGTACAAGAGACCCAGTACTTC
CASSVGLAGSLSSVQETQYF
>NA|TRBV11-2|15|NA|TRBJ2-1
TGTGCCAGCAGCCGGGGGTGGACACCACACAATGAGCAGTTCTTC
CASSRGWTPHNEQFF
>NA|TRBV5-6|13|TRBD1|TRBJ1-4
TGTGCCAGCAGCTTGAGGAGGACAGGGGAACTGTTTTTT
CASSLRRTGELFF
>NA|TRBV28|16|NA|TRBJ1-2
TGTGCCAGCAGCCTGGCCGCAGGCCCAGCTAACTATGGCTACACCTTC
CASSLAAGPANYGYTF
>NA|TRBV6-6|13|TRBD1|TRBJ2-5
TGTGCCAGCAGGGCGACAGGGGACGAGACCCAGTACTTC
CASRATGDETQYF
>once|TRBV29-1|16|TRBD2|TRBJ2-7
TGCAGCGTTGTTGGGACTAGCGTTACCAGTGGCTACGAGCAGTACTTC
CSVVGTSVTSGYEQYF
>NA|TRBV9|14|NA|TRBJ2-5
TGTGCCAGCAGCGTAGGACAGTCAGGGGAGACCCAGTACTTC
CASSVGQSGETQYF
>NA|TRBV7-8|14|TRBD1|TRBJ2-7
TGTGCCAGCAGCCCAACCCAGGGGGTCTACGAGCAGTACTTC
CASSPTQGVYEQYF
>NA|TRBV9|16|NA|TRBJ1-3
TGTGCCAGCAGCTCTCATAACACCATCTCTGGAAACACCATATATTTT
CASSSHNTISGNTIYF
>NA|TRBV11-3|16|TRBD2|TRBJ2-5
TGTGCCAGCAGCTTGTCTGCGGGGGGACCCCAGGAGACCCAGTACTTC
CASSLSAGGPQETQYF
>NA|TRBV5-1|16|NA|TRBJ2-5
TGCGCCAGCAGGTCCTCCTTGGGGGCGGAGCAAGAGACCCAGTACTTC
CASRSSLGAEQETQYF
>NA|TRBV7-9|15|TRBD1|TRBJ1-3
TGTGCCAGCAGCTCACAGGGGGCGCCTGGAAACACCATATATTTT
CASSSQGAPGNTIYF
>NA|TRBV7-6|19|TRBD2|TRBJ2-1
TGTGCCAGCAGCCCAGGGACTAGCGGGAGCGGAGGGTCCTACAATGAGCAGTTCTTC
CASSPGTSGSGGSYNEQFF
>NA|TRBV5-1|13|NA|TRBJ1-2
TGCGCCAGCAGCCTGGACAGTTCCTATGGCTACACCTTC
CASSLDSSYGYTF
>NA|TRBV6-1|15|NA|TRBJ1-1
TGTGCCAGCAGTGAACGAGCGGGACCGAACACTGAAGCTTTCTTT
CASSERAGPNTEAFF
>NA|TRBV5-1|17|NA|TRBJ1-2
TGCGCCAGCAGCTATGGGGCAGGCACCGCCAATGGGGATGGCTACACCTTC
CASSYGAGTANGDGYTF
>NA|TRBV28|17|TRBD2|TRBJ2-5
TGTGCCAGCAGTACTCCCAGACTAGCGGGACAACAAGAGACCCAGTACTTC
CASSTPRLAGQQETQYF
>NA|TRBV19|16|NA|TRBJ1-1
TGTGCCAGTAGGGAGGGGACGTCGCCGGCGGGGACTGAAGCTTTCTTT
CASREGTSPAGTEAFF
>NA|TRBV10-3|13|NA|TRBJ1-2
TGTGCCTCTAACGTCGGGGGGCGAGATGGCTACACCTTC
CASNVGGRDGYTF
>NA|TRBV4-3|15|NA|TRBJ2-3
TGCGCCAGCAGCCAAGTTCGCAGGTCCACAGATACGCAGTATTTT
CASSQVRRSTDTQYF